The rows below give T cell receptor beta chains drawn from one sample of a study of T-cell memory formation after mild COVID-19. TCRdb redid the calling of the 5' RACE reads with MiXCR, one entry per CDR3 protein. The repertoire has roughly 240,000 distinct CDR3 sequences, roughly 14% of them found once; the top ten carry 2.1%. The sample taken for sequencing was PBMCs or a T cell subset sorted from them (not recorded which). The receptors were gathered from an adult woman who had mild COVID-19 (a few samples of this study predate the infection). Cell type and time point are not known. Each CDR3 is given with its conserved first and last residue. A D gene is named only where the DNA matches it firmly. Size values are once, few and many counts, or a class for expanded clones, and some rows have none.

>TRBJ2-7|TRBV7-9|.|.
CASSLGTSTYEQYF
TGTGCCAGCAGCTTAGGGACGTCGACCTACGAGCAGTACTTC
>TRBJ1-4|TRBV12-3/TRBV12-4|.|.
CASRSRASNEKLFF
TGTGCCAGCAGAAGCCGGGCCTCTAATGAAAAACTGTTTTTT
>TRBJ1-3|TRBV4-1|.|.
CASSRGTSGTSGNTIYF
TGCGCCAGCAGCCGAGGTACCTCTGGAACCTCTGGAAACACCATATATTTT
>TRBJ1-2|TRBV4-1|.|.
CASSQVLGFYGYTF
TGCGCCAGCAGCCAAGTGTTAGGGTTCTATGGCTACACCTTC
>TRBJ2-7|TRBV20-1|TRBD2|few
CSARERGSGAYEQYF
TGCAGTGCTAGAGAAAGGGGTAGCGGGGCCTACGAGCAGTACTTC
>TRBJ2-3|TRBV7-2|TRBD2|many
CAYDPPPSGINTQYF
TGTGCCTACGATCCTCCACCTAGCGGGATAAATACGCAGTATTTT
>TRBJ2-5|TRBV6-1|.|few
CASSEVQIQETQYF
TGTGCCAGCAGTGAGGTACAGATCCAAGAGACCCAGTACTTC
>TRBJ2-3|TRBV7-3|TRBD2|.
CASSRGGPDTQYF
TGTGCCAGCAGCCGGGGGGGGCCAGATACGCAGTATTTT
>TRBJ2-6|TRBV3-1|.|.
CASSTPRAGANVLTF
TGTGCCAGCAGCACCCCCAGGGCTGGGGCCAACGTCCTGACTTTC
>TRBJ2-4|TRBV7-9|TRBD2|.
CASSLALGGSGAKNIQYF
TGTGCCAGCAGCTTAGCGTTGGGAGGGTCGGGAGCCAAAAACATTCAGTACTTC